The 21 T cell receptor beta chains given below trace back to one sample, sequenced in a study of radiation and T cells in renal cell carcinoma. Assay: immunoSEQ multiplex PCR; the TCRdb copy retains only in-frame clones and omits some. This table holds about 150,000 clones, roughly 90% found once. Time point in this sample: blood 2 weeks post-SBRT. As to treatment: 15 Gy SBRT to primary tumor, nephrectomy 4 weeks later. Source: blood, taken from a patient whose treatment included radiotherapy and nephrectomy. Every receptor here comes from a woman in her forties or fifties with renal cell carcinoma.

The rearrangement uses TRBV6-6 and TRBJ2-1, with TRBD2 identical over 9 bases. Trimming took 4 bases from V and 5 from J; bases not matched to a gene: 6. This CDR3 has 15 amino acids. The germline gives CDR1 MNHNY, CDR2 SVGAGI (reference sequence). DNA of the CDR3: TGTGCCAGCAGTTTAAGCGGGGGGCTCCACAATGAGCAGTTCTTC. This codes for CASSLSGGLHNEQFF.

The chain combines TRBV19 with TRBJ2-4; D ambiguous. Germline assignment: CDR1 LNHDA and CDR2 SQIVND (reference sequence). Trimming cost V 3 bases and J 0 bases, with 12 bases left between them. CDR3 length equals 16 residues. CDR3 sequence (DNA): TGTGCCAGTAGTATCCGAGCCAGCCTAGCCAAAAACATTCAGTACTTC. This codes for CASSIRASLAKNIQYF.

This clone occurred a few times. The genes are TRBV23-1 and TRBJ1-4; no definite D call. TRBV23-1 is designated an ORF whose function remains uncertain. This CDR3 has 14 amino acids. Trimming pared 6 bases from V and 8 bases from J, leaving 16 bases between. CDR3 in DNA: TGCGCCAGCAGCCAAGACCTACGGTCGGAAAAACTGTTTTTT. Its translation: CASSQDLRSEKLFF.

The CDR3 DNA reads as TGTGCCAGCAGCGTAGTGAGCGGGGGCCCTTACAATGAGCAGTTCTTC. Its translation: CASSVVSGGPYNEQFF. The chain is built from TRBV9 and TRBJ2-1, with TRBD2 identical over 8 bases. Unmatched junction bases numbered 6, after V lost 0 bases and J lost 4 bases. The germline V gene has CDR1 SGDLS and CDR2 YYNGEE. The CDR3 covers 16 residues.

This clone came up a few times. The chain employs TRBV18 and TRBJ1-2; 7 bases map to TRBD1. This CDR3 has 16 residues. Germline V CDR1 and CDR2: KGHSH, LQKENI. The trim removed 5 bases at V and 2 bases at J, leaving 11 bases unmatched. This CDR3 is CASSATTLQGNYGYTF. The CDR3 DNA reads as TGTGCCAGCTCAGCAACTACTCTACAGGGGAACTATGGCTACACCTTC.

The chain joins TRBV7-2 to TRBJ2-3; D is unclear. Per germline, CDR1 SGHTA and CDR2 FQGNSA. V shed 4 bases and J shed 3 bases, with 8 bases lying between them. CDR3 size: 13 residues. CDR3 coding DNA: TGTGCCAGCAGCTCGCACAAAACAGATACGCAGTATTTT. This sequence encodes CASSSHKTDTQYF.

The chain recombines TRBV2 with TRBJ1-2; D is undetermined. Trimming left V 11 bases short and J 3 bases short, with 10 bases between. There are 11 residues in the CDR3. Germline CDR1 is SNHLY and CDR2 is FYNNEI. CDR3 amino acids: CAGYGDYGYTF. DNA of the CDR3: TGTGCCGGGTACGGGGACTATGGCTACACCTTC.

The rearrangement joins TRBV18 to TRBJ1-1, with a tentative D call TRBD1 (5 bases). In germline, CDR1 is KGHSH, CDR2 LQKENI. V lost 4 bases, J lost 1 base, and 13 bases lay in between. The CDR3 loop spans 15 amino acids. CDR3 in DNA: TGTGCCAGCTCACGCAGGGAGGGGAAGAACACTGAAGCTTTCTTT. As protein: CASSRREGKNTEAFF.

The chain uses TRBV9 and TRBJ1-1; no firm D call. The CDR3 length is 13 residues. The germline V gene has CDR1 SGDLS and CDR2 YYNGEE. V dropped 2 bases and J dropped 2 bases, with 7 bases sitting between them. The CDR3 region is CASSVTVNTEAFF. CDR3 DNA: TGTGCCAGCAGCGTTACAGTCAACACTGAAGCTTTCTTT. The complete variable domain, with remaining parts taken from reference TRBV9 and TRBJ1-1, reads DSGVTQTPKHLITATGQRVTLRCSPRSGDLSVYWYQQSLDQGLQFLIQYYNGEERAKGNILERFSAQQFPDLHSELNLSSLELGDSALYFCASSVTVNTEAFFGQGTRLTVV.

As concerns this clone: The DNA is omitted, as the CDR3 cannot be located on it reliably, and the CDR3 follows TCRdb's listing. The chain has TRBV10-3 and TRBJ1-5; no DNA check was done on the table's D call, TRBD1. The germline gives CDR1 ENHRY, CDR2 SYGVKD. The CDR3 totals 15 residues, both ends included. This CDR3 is CAISESFGPGGPQHF.

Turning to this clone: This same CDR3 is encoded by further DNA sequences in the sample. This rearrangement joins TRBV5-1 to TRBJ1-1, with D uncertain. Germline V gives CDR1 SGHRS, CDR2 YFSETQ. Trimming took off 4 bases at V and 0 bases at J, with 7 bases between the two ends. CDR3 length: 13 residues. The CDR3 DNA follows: TGCGCCAGCAGCGGAAGATTGAACACTGAAGCTTTCTTT. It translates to CASSGRLNTEAFF.

The DNA for the CDR3 is TGTGCCAGCAGCCCAGTCCAGGGGGGGAACTACAATGAGCAGTTCTTC. Its protein product is CASSPVQGGNYNEQFF. This chain links TRBV11-2 with TRBJ2-1, with D perhaps being TRBD1 or TRBD2 (7 bases each). Germline V CDR1 and CDR2: SGHAT, FQNNGV. CDR3 size: 16 residues. Trimming removed 5 bases from V and 3 bases from J, with 17 bases in between.

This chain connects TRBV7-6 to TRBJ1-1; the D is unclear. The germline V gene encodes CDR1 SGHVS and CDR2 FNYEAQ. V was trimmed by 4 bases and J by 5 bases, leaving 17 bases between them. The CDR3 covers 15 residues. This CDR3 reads CASSSTPSPGTEAFF. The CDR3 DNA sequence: TGTGCCAGCAGCTCCACTCCTTCCCCTGGTACTGAAGCTTTCTTT.

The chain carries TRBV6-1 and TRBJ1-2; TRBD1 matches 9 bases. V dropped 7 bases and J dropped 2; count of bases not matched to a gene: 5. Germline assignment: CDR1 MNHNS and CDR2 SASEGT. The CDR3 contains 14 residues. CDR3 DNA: TGTGCCAGCATGGGGACAGGGACCAACTATGGCTACACCTTC. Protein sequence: CASMGTGTNYGYTF.

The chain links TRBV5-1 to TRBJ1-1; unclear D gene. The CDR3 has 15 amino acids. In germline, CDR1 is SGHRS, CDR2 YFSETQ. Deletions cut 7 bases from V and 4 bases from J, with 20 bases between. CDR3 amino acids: CASASGLSLATEAFF. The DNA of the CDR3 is TGCGCCAGCGCCTCTGGCCTGTCGTTAGCCACTGAAGCTTTCTTT.

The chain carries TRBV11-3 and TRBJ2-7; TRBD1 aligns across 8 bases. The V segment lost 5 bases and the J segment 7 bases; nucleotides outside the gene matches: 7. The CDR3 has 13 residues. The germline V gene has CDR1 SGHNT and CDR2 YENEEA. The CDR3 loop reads CASSERTGYEQYF. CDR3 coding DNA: TGTGCCAGCAGCGAGAGGACAGGGTATGAGCAGTACTTC.

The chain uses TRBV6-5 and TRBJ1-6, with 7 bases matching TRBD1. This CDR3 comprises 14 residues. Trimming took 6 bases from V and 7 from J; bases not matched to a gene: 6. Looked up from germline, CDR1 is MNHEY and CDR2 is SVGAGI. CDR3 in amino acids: CASRISGGNSPLHF. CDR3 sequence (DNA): TGTGCCAGCAGAATTTCAGGGGGGAATTCACCCCTCCACTTT.

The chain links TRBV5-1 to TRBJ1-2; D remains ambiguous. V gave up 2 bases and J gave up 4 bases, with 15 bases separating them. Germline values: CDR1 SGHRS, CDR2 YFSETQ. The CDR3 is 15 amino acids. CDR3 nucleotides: TGCGCCAGCAGCTTCCAACCCTGGGGAAGCTATGGCTACACCTTC. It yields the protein CASSFQPWGSYGYTF.

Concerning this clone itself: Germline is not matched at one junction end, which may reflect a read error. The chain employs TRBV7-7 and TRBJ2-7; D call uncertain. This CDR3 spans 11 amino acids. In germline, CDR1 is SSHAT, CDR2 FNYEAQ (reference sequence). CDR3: CASSLTYEQYF. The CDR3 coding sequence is TGTGCTAGCAGCCTGACCTACGAGCAGTACTTC.

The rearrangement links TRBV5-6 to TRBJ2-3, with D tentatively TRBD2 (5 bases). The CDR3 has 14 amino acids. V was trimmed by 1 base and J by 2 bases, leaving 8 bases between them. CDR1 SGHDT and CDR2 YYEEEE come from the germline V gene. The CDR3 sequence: CASSLWESTDTQYF. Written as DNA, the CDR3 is TGTGCCAGCAGCTTGTGGGAGTCCACAGATACGCAGTATTTT. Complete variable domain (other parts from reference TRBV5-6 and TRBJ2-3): DAGVTQSPTHLIKTRGQQVTLRCSPKSGHDTVSWYQQALGQGPQFIFQYYEEEERQRGNFPDRFSGHQFPNYSSELNVNALLLGDSALYLCASSLWESTDTQYFGPGTRLTVL.

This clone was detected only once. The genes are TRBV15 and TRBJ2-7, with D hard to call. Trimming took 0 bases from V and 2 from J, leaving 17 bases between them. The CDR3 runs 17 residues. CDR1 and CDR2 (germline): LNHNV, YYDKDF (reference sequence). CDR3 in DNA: TGTGCCACCAGCAGAGATCAGTTGAGTGAGGCTACCTACGAGCAGTACTTC. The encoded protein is CATSRDQLSEATYEQYF.